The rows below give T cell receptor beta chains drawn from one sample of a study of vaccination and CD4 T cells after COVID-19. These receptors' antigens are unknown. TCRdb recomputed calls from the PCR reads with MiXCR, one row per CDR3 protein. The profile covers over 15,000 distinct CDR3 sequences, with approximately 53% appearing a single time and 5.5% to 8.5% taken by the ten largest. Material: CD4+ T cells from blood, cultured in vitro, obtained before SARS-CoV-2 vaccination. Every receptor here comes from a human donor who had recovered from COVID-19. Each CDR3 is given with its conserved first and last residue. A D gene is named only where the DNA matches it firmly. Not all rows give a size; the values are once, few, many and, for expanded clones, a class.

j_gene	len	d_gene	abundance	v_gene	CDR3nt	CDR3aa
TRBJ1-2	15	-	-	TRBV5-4	TGTGCCAGCACCCTAGGAGGGACGATCAACTATGGCTACACCTTC	CASTLGGTINYGYTF
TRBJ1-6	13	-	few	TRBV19	TGTGCCAGTAGTATCGTTTTCGGCGCTCCCCTCCACTTT	CASSIVFGAPLHF
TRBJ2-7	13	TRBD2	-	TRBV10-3	TGTGCCATCAGTGAACCTAGCGGGGTCGAGCAGTACTTC	CAISEPSGVEQYF
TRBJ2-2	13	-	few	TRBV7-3	TGTGCCAGCAGCCGACTTTCTGTGGGGGAGCTGTTTTTT	CASSRLSVGELFF
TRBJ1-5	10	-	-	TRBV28	TGTGCCAGCGGTCGTCAGCCCCAGCATTTT	CASGRQPQHF
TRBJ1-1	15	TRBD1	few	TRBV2	TGTGCCAGCAAGGGGCTACGGACAGGGGGCACTGAAGCTTTCTTT	CASKGLRTGGTEAFF
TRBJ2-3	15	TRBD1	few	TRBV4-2	TGTGCCAGCAGCCAAGGGACAGGGGGCGCAGATACGCAGTATTTT	CASSQGTGGADTQYF
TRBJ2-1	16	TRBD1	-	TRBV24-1	TGTGCCACCAGTGACCCTTCAGGGGGCGCCTACAATGAGCAGTTCTTC	CATSDPSGGAYNEQFF
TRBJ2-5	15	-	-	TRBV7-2	TGTGCCAGCAGCGGTAGCGGCCTCGGGGAAGAGACCCAGTACTTC	CASSGSGLGEETQYF
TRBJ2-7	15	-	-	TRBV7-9	TGTGCCAGCAGCCGCGACGGCCGGGGCTCCTACGAGCAGTACTTC	CASSRDGRGSYEQYF
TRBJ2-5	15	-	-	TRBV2	TGTGCCAGCAGTGAAGCGAGACTAGTAGGCGGACCCCAGTACTTC	CASSEARLVGGPQYF
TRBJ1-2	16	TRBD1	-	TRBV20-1	TGCAGTGCTACCAACGGACAGGGTAGGGCCCTTGACGGCTACACCTTC	CSATNGQGRALDGYTF
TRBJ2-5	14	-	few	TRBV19	TGTGCCAGTAGTAAGGTCCAGACCCAAGAGACCCAGTACTTC	CASSKVQTQETQYF
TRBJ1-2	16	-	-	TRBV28	TGTGCCAGCAGTTTATCAGGGGCCCCGGGGTACTATGGCTACACCTTC	CASSLSGAPGYYGYTF
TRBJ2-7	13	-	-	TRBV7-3	TGTGCCAGCAGCCCTCAGTCGGACGGCGAGCAGTACTTC	CASSPQSDGEQYF
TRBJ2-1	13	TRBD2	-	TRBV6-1	TGTGCCAGCAGTCGGGACTACGACAATGAGCAGTTCTTC	CASSRDYDNEQFF
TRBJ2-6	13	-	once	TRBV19	TGTGCCAGTAAGGAACCTGGGGCCAACGTCCTGACTTTC	CASKEPGANVLTF
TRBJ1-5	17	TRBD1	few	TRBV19	TGTGCCAGTAGTACCCTTTCTCAGGGGGTCCGCAATCAGCCCCAGCATTTT	CASSTLSQGVRNQPQHF
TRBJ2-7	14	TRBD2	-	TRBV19	TGTGCCAGTAGTATGGCGGGAGCGGATTACGAGCAGTACTTC	CASSMAGADYEQYF
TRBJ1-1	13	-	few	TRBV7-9	TGTGCCAGCAGCTTAGAGGGGAATACTGAAGCTTTCTTT	CASSLEGNTEAFF
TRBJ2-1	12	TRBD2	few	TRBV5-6	TGTGCCAGCAGCTCTATAGCGGGAGAGGAGTTCTTC	CASSSIAGEEFF
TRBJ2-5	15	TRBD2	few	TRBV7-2	TGTGCCAGCAGCTTAGTGGTAGCGGGCGCGGAGACCCAGTACTTC	CASSLVVAGAETQYF
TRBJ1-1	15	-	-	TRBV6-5	TGTGCCAGCAGTTACTCTCGGAGGGCGGGCACTGAAGCTTTCTTT	CASSYSRRAGTEAFF
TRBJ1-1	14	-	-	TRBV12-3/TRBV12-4	TGTGCCAGCAGTTTTCAAGGCACGAACACTGAAGCTTTCTTT	CASSFQGTNTEAFF
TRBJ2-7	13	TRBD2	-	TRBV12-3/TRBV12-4	TGTGCCAGCAGTCTTAGCGGGGGATACGAGCAGTACTTC	CASSLSGGYEQYF
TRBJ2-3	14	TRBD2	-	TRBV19	TGTGCCAGTAGTATCGGAGCGGGAGCAGATACGCAGTATTTT	CASSIGAGADTQYF
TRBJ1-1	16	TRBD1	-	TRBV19	TGTGCCAGTAGTGCAGGGACAGGGGGCGCCGGCACTGAAGCTTTCTTT	CASSAGTGGAGTEAFF
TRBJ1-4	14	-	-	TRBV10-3	TGTGCCATCAGTGAGGACACAACTAATGAAAAACTGTTTTTT	CAISEDTTNEKLFF
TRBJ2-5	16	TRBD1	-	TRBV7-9	TGTGCCAGCAGCCCCCCAGCATTCAGGGGGCTCGGGGCCCAGTACTTC	CASSPPAFRGLGAQYF
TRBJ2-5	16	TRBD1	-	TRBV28	TGTGCCAGCAGTTTAGGGGACAGGTCAGGGGCAGAGACCCAGTACTTC	CASSLGDRSGAETQYF
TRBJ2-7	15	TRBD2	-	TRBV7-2	TGTGCCAGCAACAGACTAGCGGGAGGGCCCTACGAGCAGTACTTC	CASNRLAGGPYEQYF
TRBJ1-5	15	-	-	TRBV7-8	TGTGCCAGCAGCTTGGGGACGGCCACTTTACAGCCCCAGCATTTT	CASSLGTATLQPQHF
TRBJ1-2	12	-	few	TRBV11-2	TGTGCCAGCAGCCGAGGAGTATATGGCTACACCTTC	CASSRGVYGYTF
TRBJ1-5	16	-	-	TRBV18	TGTGCCAGCTCACCACCTCTCCCGAATAACAATCAGCCCCAGCATTTT	CASSPPLPNNNQPQHF
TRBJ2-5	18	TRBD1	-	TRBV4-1	TGCGCCAGCAGCCAAGCCGAGGGGGCGATTAAAAAACAAGAGACCCAGTACTTC	CASSQAEGAIKKQETQYF